This T cell receptor beta chain is from a study of shared clonotypes between healthy human individuals. Study observations and caveats: Only blood samples were collected, and tissue repertoires likely differ. Donor clonotype sharing was expected to depend on sequencing depth.

Terminally differentiated effector memory CD45RA+ cells were excluded from the naive CD8 cells, which were CD45RO-negative and positively selected for CCR7. With respect to this clone: Its antigen is undetermined.

Genomic DNA of each subset was evenly split across several immunoSEQ plates. Profiling relied on immunoSEQ multiplex PCR, and the TCRdb table lists in-frame clones only, not all of them. The sample contains roughly 1,800,000 clones, around 96% of which appear only once. The CDR3 sequence is 13 residues long. With V trimmed by 8 bases and J by 5 bases, 6 bases remained unmatched. Per germline, CDR1 MNHEY and CDR2 SMNVEV (reference sequence). The receptor was derived from a man younger than 30 in good health. The rearrangement links TRBV27 to TRBJ1-2, with 9 bases that match TRBD1. Sample: naive CD8+ T cells sorted from blood. The CDR3 region is CASGTGRYYGYTF. CDR3 nucleotide sequence: TGTGCCAGCGGGACAGGGCGGTATTATGGCTACACCTTC.